This TCR beta chain was captured in a study of blood T cell repertoires in COVID-19. Background on the study: COVID-19 samples, acute and convalescent, were from the United States, Italy and Spain. The analysed material was cDNA or gDNA that came from T cells, B-cell-depleted T cells, or PBMCs.

The repertoire was sequenced with immunoSEQ multiplex PCR; TCRdb's copy has only in-frame clones and lacks some. The sample records 270,000 or so clones, roughly nine tenths being singletons. V shed 1 base, J shed 0 bases, and the junction held 5 bases outside the gene matches. Germline CDR1 and CDR2: LGHDT and YNNKEL (reference sequence). The CDR3 is 18 amino acids. The sequencing sample was made of peripheral blood. The chain uses TRBV3-1 (or the pseudogene TRBV3-2) and TRBJ2-1; 11 bases fit TRBD2. This TCR was recovered from a young woman with COVID-19, enrolled during active disease. The CDR3 is CASSQVLGLADSYNEQFF. In DNA form, the CDR3 reads TGTGCCAGCAGCCAAGTTCTGGGACTAGCGGACTCCTACAATGAGCAGTTCTTC.